This T cell receptor beta chain was captured by sequencing in a study of radiation and T cells in renal cell carcinoma. About this clone itself: Its cognate antigen is unknown.

Study-level points and caveats: Irradiated tumors held more dominant CDR3 motifs than control tumors. Sampling covered only roughly 1 g of each tumor.

Some clones are missing from TCRdb's copy, which holds only in-frame ones; the method was immunoSEQ multiplex PCR. The table shows about 14,000 clones, with more than 55% occurring only once. The treatment denotes: treatment-naive control, cytoreductive nephrectomy. The specimen comprised tumor tissue, sampled from a patient whose treatment was nephrectomy without radiotherapy. This TCR came from a man aged 45-65 years with renal cell carcinoma.

Here the CDR3 reads CASSLSGVAGGAEQFF. The DNA of the CDR3 is TGTGCCAGCAGCTTATCGGGGGTAGCGGGTGGGGCTGAGCAGTTCTTC. This chain uses TRBV7-2 with TRBJ2-1, with 7 positions matching TRBD2. Germline CDR1 is SGHTA and CDR2 is FQGNSA. This CDR3 has 16 amino acids. The ends lost 2 bases at V and 9 bases at J; junction bases unmatched: 13.